These 26 T cell receptor beta chains were all obtained from the same sample, sequenced in a study of blood T cell repertoires in COVID-19. Clones were sequenced by immunoSEQ multiplex PCR, and TCRdb holds only the in-frame ones, with some missing. The sample lists 80,000 or so clones; 82% were seen once. What was sequenced was peripheral blood. These receptor sequences come from a human donor in a cohort sampled during active COVID-19.

The chain couples TRBV6-5 to TRBJ1-1, with D unclear. The V and J ends lost 11 bases and 0 bases respectively, with 7 bases between them. The CDR3 has 11 amino acids. Germline-derived CDR1 and CDR2 are MNHEY and SVGAGI. The CDR3 here is CAVRMNTEAFF. The CDR3 nucleotides are TGTGCCGTTAGAATGAACACTGAAGCTTTCTTT.

The chain has TRBV12-3 or TRBV12-4 and TRBJ2-5; 7 positions agree with TRBD1. V was clipped by 2 bases and J by 7 bases; unmatched bases: 4. The CDR3 contains 13 residues. Written as DNA, the CDR3 is TGTGCCAGCAGTTTAAGGGACAGTGGGACCCAGTACTTC. This encodes CASSLRDSGTQYF.

V is TRBV7-2 and J is TRBJ1-6; TRBD1 is a possible D gene (6 bases). V dropped 1 base and J dropped 6 bases, with 7 bases sitting between them. Germline-derived CDR1 and CDR2 are SGHTA and FQGNSA. The CDR3 is 14 residues long. The CDR3 protein is CASSLGTANSPLHF. DNA of the CDR3: TGTGCCAGCAGCTTAGGGACAGCTAATTCACCCCTCCACTTT.

The chain recombines TRBV3-1 (or the pseudogene TRBV3-2) with TRBJ2-7; D remains unclear. CDR3 size: 11 residues. V was trimmed by 1 base and J by 6 bases, leaving 4 bases between them. Looked up from germline, CDR1 is LGHDT and CDR2 is YNNKEL (reference sequence). The CDR3 region is CASSQGVEQYF. Written as DNA, the CDR3 is TGTGCCAGCAGCCAAGGAGTCGAGCAGTACTTC.

This clone showed up just once. The rearrangement joins TRBV7-9 to TRBJ2-7; 7 bases match TRBD1. Trimming took 2 bases from V and 0 from J; bases not matched to a gene: 1. This CDR3 region has 14 residues. CDR1 is SEHNR, CDR2 FQNEAQ, per germline (reference sequence). CDR3 loop: CASSLRDSSYEQYF. As DNA, the CDR3 is TGTGCCAGCAGCTTAAGGGACAGCTCCTACGAGCAGTACTTC.

The chain joins TRBV19 to TRBJ1-5; TRBD1 agrees at 8 bases. This CDR3 has 13 amino acids. From germline, CDR1 is LNHDA and CDR2 SQIVND (reference sequence). V lost 7 bases to trimming and J lost 7 bases; unmatched junction nucleotides: 6. Here the CDR3 DNA reads TGTGCCAGTACGACAGGGGTCGGCCAGCCCCAGCATTTT. It codes for CASTTGVGQPQHF. The full variable domain, its missing parts supplied by reference TRBV19 and TRBJ1-5, is DGGITQSPKYLFRKEGQNVTLSCEQNLNHDAMYWYRQDPGQGLRLIYYSQIVNDFQKGDIAEGYSVSREKKESFPLTVTSAQKNPTAFYLCASTTGVGQPQHFGDGTRLSIL.

The chain has TRBV20-1 and TRBJ1-5, with a weak D call TRBD1 (5 bases). This CDR3 is 15 amino acids long. V was clipped by 3 bases and J by 3 bases, with 15 bases between them. Germline assignment: CDR1 DFQATT and CDR2 SNEGSKA (reference sequence). CDR3: CSASVDSGDNQPQHF. The CDR3 coding sequence is TGCAGTGCTAGTGTTGACAGTGGGGACAATCAGCCCCAGCATTTT.

The V call is TRBV19, the J call TRBJ2-3, with D tentatively TRBD1 (6 bases). Trimming took 5 bases from V and 3 from J, leaving 18 bases between them. CDR1 is LNHDA and CDR2 is SQIVND in the germline V gene (reference sequence). The CDR3 has 16 residues. CDR3 region: CASSPRTAHGTDTQYF. DNA for the CDR3: TGTGCCAGTAGTCCCAGGACAGCCCACGGGACAGATACGCAGTATTTT.

This clone has a handful of counts. The CDR3 DNA reads TGTGCCAGCAGCGTAGACCCTCTCCCGAGTGATGGCTACACCTTC. Translated, it gives CASSVDPLPSDGYTF. The V call is TRBV9, the J call TRBJ1-2, with D unresolved. Trimming took off 0 bases at V and 6 bases at J, with 15 bases between the two ends. This CDR3 comprises 15 residues. CDR1 SGDLS and CDR2 YYNGEE come from the germline V gene.

This chain joins TRBV12-2 and TRBJ1-3. TRBV12-2 is reported as a pseudogene. This CDR3 has 15 amino acids. The DNA for the CDR3 is TGTGCAAGTCGCTTAGCGCGCCACTCTGGAAACACCATATATTTT. It translates to CASRLARHSGNTIYF.

This sequence joins TRBV7-6 and TRBJ2-7; D remains unclear. V gave up 5 bases and J gave up 0 bases, with 5 bases separating them. The CDR3 is 12 residues long. Germline lookup yields CDR1 SGHVS and CDR2 FNYEAQ. CDR3 nucleotide sequence: TGTGCCAGCAGCCATAGCTCCTACGAGCAGTACTTC. Translated: CASSHSSYEQYF.

The V call is TRBV7-3, the J call TRBJ2-1; a possible D gene is TRBD1 (7 bases). The germline V gene has CDR1 SGHTA and CDR2 FQGTGA. CDR3 length equals 15 residues. Trimming shortened V by 5 bases and J by 4 bases, and 15 bases separated the two germline ends. As DNA, the CDR3 is TGTGCCAGCAGCCCATGGAGGGGGCTTTACAATGAGCAGTTCTTC. The encoded protein is CASSPWRGLYNEQFF.

The sample holds a few counts of this clone. The chain has TRBV10-3 and TRBJ1-6; 7 bases are shared with TRBD1. This CDR3 contains 15 residues. With V trimmed by 0 bases and J by 9 bases, 5 bases remained unmatched. Germline V gene data show CDR1 as ENHRY and CDR2 as SYGVKD. The CDR3 DNA sequence: TGTGCCATCAGTGAGTCGACAGGGACTAGTTCACCCCTCCACTTT. It specifies CAISESTGTSSPLHF.

This rearrangement joins TRBV7-3 to TRBJ1-2, with 7 bases aligning to TRBD1. This CDR3 contains 14 residues. The germline V gene encodes CDR1 SGHTA and CDR2 FQGTGA. Losses at the gene ends were 5 bases for V and 0 bases for J; bases not matched to a gene: 3. CDR3: CASSAGGSNYGYTF. CDR3 sequence (DNA): TGTGCCAGCAGCGCAGGGGGTTCTAACTATGGCTACACCTTC.

The rearrangement joins TRBV7-2 to TRBJ2-5, with TRBD2 matching 8 bases. The germline V gene has CDR1 SGHTA and CDR2 FQGNSA. The CDR3 runs 15 residues. Unmatched junction bases numbered 9, after V lost 5 bases and J lost 4 bases. The CDR3 nucleotides read TGTGCCAGCAGCCGGCCGGAGCGGGGGATAGAGACCCAGTACTTC. The encoded protein is CASSRPERGIETQYF.

This clone has just a few counts. Written as DNA, the CDR3 is TGTGCCAGCGAACAGATAGGCAACGAGCAGTACTTC. Amino acids: CASEQIGNEQYF. The chain is built from TRBV7-8 and TRBJ2-7; D uncertain. Germline values: CDR1 SGHVS, CDR2 FQNEAQ. Between the trimmed V and J ends, which lost 8 bases and 5 bases, there was a span of 13 bases. This CDR3 has 12 amino acids.

The V gene is TRBV15, the J gene TRBJ2-7; TRBD1 is a possible D gene (6 bases). Germline CDR1 reads LNHNV; CDR2 reads YYDKDF (reference sequence). The CDR3 runs 14 residues. Deletions cut 1 base from V and 4 bases from J, with 11 bases between. CDR3 bases: TGTGCCACCAGCAGAGGCCCAGGACAGTACGAGCAGTACTTC. It codes for CATSRGPGQYEQYF.

The V gene is TRBV4-2, the J gene TRBJ2-5; tentative D call: TRBD2 (5 bases). Trimming left V 5 bases short and J 1 base short, with 14 bases between. Germline CDR1 reads LGHNA; CDR2 reads YNFKEQ. The CDR3 extends over 15 amino acids. The DNA for the CDR3 is TGTGCCAGCAGCGAACGCGACGCGGGCCAAGAGACCCAGTACTTC. Translating gives CASSERDAGQETQYF.

The chain is built from TRBV27 and TRBJ2-3; 7 nucleotides align to TRBD2. Germline V gene sequence: CDR1 MNHEY, CDR2 SMNVEV (reference sequence). J gave up 6 bases and V 4 bases, and 7 bases lay outside the gene matches. The CDR3 loop spans 14 amino acids. CDR3 bases: TGTGCCAGCAGTTCACAGCGGGAAGGGGATACGCAGTATTTT. As protein: CASSSQREGDTQYF.

This clone appeared a few times. The chain couples TRBV9 to TRBJ2-7; 14 positions match TRBD2. The germline V gene has CDR1 SGDLS and CDR2 YYNGEE. V trimming: 4 bases; J trimming: 7 bases; junction bases outside the gene matches: 4. The CDR3 is 14 amino acids. DNA of the CDR3: TGTGCCAGCAGCAAGACTAGCGGGGGGGTTGAGCAGTACTTC. It translates to CASSKTSGGVEQYF.

The chain is built from TRBV7-2 and TRBJ2-3, with D perhaps matching TRBD2 (5 bases). Per germline, CDR1 SGHTA and CDR2 FQGNSA. The CDR3 has 12 amino acids. Trimming took 1 base from V and 11 from J, leaving 10 bases between them. CDR3 region: CASSLGRGVQYF. CDR3 coding DNA: TGTGCCAGCAGCTTAGGTCGGGGTGTGCAGTATTTT.

The chain combines TRBV11-2 with TRBJ2-3; D possibly corresponds to TRBD2 (7 bases). V lost 4 bases to trimming and J lost 1 base, with 12 bases between them. The germline V gene has CDR1 SGHAT and CDR2 FQNNGV. This CDR3 region has 15 residues. This CDR3 reads CASSWGAGGTDTQYF. CDR3 in DNA: TGTGCCAGCAGCTGGGGGGCGGGGGGCACAGATACGCAGTATTTT.

This clone has a single count. V and J are TRBV5-1 and TRBJ2-4; the match to TRBD2 covers 11 bases. This CDR3 has 17 residues. The germline gives CDR1 SGHRS, CDR2 YFSETQ. Trimming removed 2 bases from V and 2 bases from J; junction bases left unmatched: 6. The CDR3 nucleotides read TGCGCCAGCAGCTTCCAAGGGACTAGCGGAACCAAAAACATTCAGTACTTC. Protein sequence: CASSFQGTSGTKNIQYF. Looking up the rest from reference TRBV5-1 and TRBJ2-4 gives the full variable domain: KAGVTQTPRYLIKTRGQQVTLSCSPISGHRSVSWYQQTPGQGLQFLFEYFSETQRNKGNFPGRFSGRQFSNSRSEMNVSTLELGDSALYLCASSFQGTSGTKNIQYFGAGTRLSVL.

J is TRBJ1-1 and V is TRBV6-1; no clear D. Per germline, CDR1 MNHNS and CDR2 SASEGT. Trimming took off 0 bases at V and 11 bases at J, with 13 bases between the two ends. CDR3 size: 13 residues. For the CDR3, the DNA is TGTGCCAGCAGTGAAGCGCCTGCGTCGTTGGCTTTCTTT. Translating gives CASSEAPASLAFF.

The chain uses TRBV6-5 and TRBJ1-1; D uncertain. This CDR3 comprises 15 residues. Germline lookup yields CDR1 MNHEY and CDR2 SVGAGI. With 0 bases removed from V and 3 bases from J, the gap between germline ends came to 11 bases. Here the CDR3 reads CASSYSGRLDTEAFF. The CDR3 DNA is TGTGCCAGCAGTTACTCTGGGAGGCTCGACACTGAAGCTTTCTTT.

This clone has a handful of counts. This sequence joins TRBV6-6 and TRBJ1-1; D possibly corresponds to TRBD1 (6 bases). CDR3 length equals 13 residues. The germline V gene has CDR1 MNHNY and CDR2 SVGAGI (reference sequence). V shed 5 bases and J shed 4 bases, with 11 bases lying between them. The CDR3 DNA reads TGTGCCAGCAGTCCCACAGGGACCACTGAAGCTTTCTTT. Its protein product is CASSPTGTTEAFF.